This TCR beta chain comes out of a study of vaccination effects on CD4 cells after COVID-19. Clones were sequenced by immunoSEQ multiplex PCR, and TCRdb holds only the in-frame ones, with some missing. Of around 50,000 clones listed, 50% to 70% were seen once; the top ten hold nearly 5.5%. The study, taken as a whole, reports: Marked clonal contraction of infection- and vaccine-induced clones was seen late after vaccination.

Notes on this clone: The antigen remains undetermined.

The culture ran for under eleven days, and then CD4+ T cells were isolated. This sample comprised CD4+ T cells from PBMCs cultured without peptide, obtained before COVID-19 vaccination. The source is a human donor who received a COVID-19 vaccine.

In DNA form, the CDR3 reads TGTGCCAGTCAGATAGCGCCGACCTCCTACGAGCAGTACTTC. It codes for CASQIAPTSYEQYF. This sequence joins TRBV27 and TRBJ2-7, with TRBD2 as a possible D gene (5 bases). V lost 9 bases and J 0 bases, leaving 15 bases between the germline ends. CDR3 length: 14 residues. Germline loops: CDR1 MNHEY, CDR2 SMNVEV (reference sequence).